This is a list of T cell receptor beta chains from one sample in a study of T cell responses to AZD1222 COVID-19 vaccine. TCRdb's table, derived via immunoSEQ multiplex PCR, lists solely in-frame clones and lacks some. This table has 100,000 to 150,000 clones, around 87% appearing once. Here the sequenced sample was peripheral blood, taken on day 0 of AZD1222 vaccination. All receptors derive from an adult in good health. Each CDR3 is given with its conserved first and last residue. The D gene is left open where the match is weak. Clone size is stated in some rows and not others, as once, few, many or a class when expanded.

TRBV5-1	TRBJ2-1	-	TRBD2	CASSLEAGPHNEQFF	TGCGCCAGCAGCTTGGAAGCGGGACCCCACAATGAGCAGTTCTTC
TRBV3-1/TRBV3-2	TRBJ2-2	-	TRBD2	CASSQDAGLAGFPTGELFF	TGTGCCAGCAGCCAAGATGCGGGGCTAGCGGGGTTTCCCACCGGGGAGCTGTTTTTT
TRBV27	TRBJ2-4	-	-	CASSLSPGVAENIQYF	TGTGCCAGCAGTTTAAGCCCCGGGGTAGCGGAAAACATTCAGTACTTC
TRBV6-2/TRBV6-3	TRBJ2-1	once	TRBD2	CASSTSETTYNEQFF	TGTGCCAGCAGTACTAGCGAGACCACTTACAATGAGCAGTTCTTC
TRBV29-1	TRBJ2-1	-	-	CSVRNGNYNEQFF	TGCAGCGTTCGGAACGGGAATTACAATGAGCAGTTCTTC
TRBV28	TRBJ1-1	-	-	CASSLKQGGLTEAFF	TGTGCCAGCAGCCTTAAACAGGGTGGGTTGACTGAAGCTTTCTTT
TRBV27	TRBJ2-6	-	-	CASSLWGLNSGANVLTF	TGTGCCAGCAGTTTATGGGGACTGAACTCTGGGGCCAACGTCCTGACTTTC
TRBV6-4	TRBJ1-2	-	-	CASSDVGGYTF	TGTGCCAGCAGTGACGTGGGGGGCTACACCTTC
TRBV6-2/TRBV6-3	TRBJ1-1	-	-	CASSYGEFDTEAFF	TGTGCCAGCAGTTACGGGGAATTTGACACTGAAGCTTTCTTT
TRBV6-5	TRBJ2-1	-	TRBD1	CASTWGQGDNEQFF	TGTGCCAGCACTTGGGGACAGGGTGACAATGAGCAGTTCTTC
TRBV5-4	TRBJ2-2	-	-	CASSIKTGANTGELFF	TGTGCCAGCAGCATCAAGACGGGTGCGAACACCGGGGAGCTGTTTTTT
TRBV19	TRBJ1-3	-	-	CASSLRGRGDTIYF	TGTGCCAGTAGTTTACGGGGCCGCGGAGACACCATATATTTT
TRBV7-9	TRBJ2-7	-	-	CASSLVGTSHEQYF	TGTGCCAGCAGCTTAGTGGGGACGTCCCACGAGCAGTACTTC
TRBV4-1	TRBJ1-6	-	-	CASSQDRAYNSPLHF	TGCGCCAGCAGCCAAGATAGGGCCTATAATTCACCCCTCCACTTT
TRBV2	TRBJ1-1	-	TRBD1	CASAGTGFTEAFF	TGTGCCAGTGCCGGGACAGGGTTTACTGAAGCTTTCTTT
TRBV19	TRBJ1-5	-	-	CASSILAARQHF	TGTGCCAGTAGTATTTTAGCTGCCCGCCAGCATTTT
TRBV4-1	TRBJ1-6	-	-	CASSQRGDSPLHF	TGCGCCAGCAGCCAACGGGGGGATTCACCCCTCCACTTT
TRBV28	TRBJ1-3	once	TRBD1	CASSWAGTVYGNTIYF	TGTGCCAGCAGCTGGGCTGGGACAGTCTATGGAAACACCATATATTTT
TRBV5-1	TRBJ1-6	-	-	CASSLAPEFNSPLHF	TGCGCCAGCAGCTTGGCCCCGGAATTTAATTCACCCCTCCACTTT
TRBV14	TRBJ1-1	-	-	CASSQDWGDTEAFF	TGTGCCAGCAGCCAAGATTGGGGGGACACTGAAGCTTTCTTT
TRBV27	TRBJ2-7	-	TRBD1	CASSWGQGYEQYF	TGTGCCAGCAGTTGGGGACAGGGGTACGAGCAGTACTTC
TRBV6-6	TRBJ2-1	-	-	CASSYRDEQFF	TGTGCCAGCAGTTACAGGGATGAGCAGTTCTTC
TRBV19	TRBJ2-2	-	-	CASSIVGVNTGELFF	TGTGCCAGTAGTATAGTGGGGGTGAACACCGGGGAGCTGTTTTTT
TRBV3-1/TRBV3-2	TRBJ2-7	-	-	CASSQVGQADEQYF	TGTGCCAGCAGCCAAGTCGGTCAGGCAGACGAGCAGTACTTC
TRBV11-2	TRBJ2-7	once	-	CASSLGGATHSYEQYF	TGTGCCAGCAGTTTAGGTGGGGCCACTCACTCCTACGAGCAGTACTTC
TRBV9	TRBJ2-1	-	-	CASSVRGGGSFNNEQFF	TGTGCCAGCAGCGTAAGAGGAGGGGGGTCCTTTAACAATGAGCAGTTCTTC
TRBV27	TRBJ2-7	-	-	CASSFGNEQYF	TGTGCCAGCAGTTTCGGGAACGAGCAGTACTTC
TRBV27	TRBJ1-2	-	-	CASSSSPGSYGYTF	TGTGCCAGCAGCTCCTCACCGGGTTCCTATGGCTACACCTTC
TRBV2	TRBJ1-2	-	-	CASSEMGGAYGYTF	TGTGCCAGCAGTGAAATGGGGGGGGCCTATGGCTACACCTTC
TRBV28	TRBJ1-4	-	TRBD1	CASSPPGQGTEKLFF	TGTGCCAGCAGTCCTCCCGGACAGGGTACTGAAAAACTGTTTTTT
TRBV5-1	TRBJ2-7	-	-	CASSLDGSSYEQYF	TGCGCCAGCAGCTTGGACGGGAGCTCCTACGAGCAGTACTTC
TRBV13	TRBJ1-3	-	-	CASSQGNTIYF	TGTGCCAGTTCTCAAGGAAACACCATATATTTT
TRBV7-9	TRBJ1-4	-	TRBD1	CASSLYRGGSEKLFF	TGTGCCAGCAGCCTCTACAGGGGAGGTTCGGAAAAACTGTTTTTT
TRBV18	TRBJ1-2	once	-	CASSPLVGAFDYGYTF	TGTGCCAGCTCACCCCTGGTGGGGGCCTTCGACTATGGCTACACCTTC
TRBV14	TRBJ2-1	-	-	CASSQDIGGYNEQFF	TGTGCCAGCAGCCAAGACATTGGGGGGTACAATGAGCAGTTCTTC
TRBV27	TRBJ2-7	-	-	CASSLVGRQESSYEQYF	TGTGCCAGCAGTTTAGTTGGAAGACAGGAGTCTTCCTACGAGCAGTACTTC
TRBV5-1	TRBJ2-6	-	-	CASSLGPQTGANVLTF	TGCGCCAGCAGCTTGGGGCCACAGACTGGGGCCAACGTCCTGACTTTC
TRBV9	TRBJ2-1	-	TRBD1	CASSAPPGQGGYNEQFF	TGTGCCAGCAGCGCCCCACCGGGACAGGGAGGCTACAATGAGCAGTTCTTC
TRBV5-1	TRBJ2-7	-	TRBD1	CASSIRQGSYEQYF	TGCGCCAGCAGCATTCGACAGGGCTCCTACGAGCAGTACTTC
TRBV6-1	TRBJ2-7	-	TRBD1	CASNHRDRDSEQYF	TGTGCCAGCAACCACCGGGACAGGGACTCCGAGCAGTACTTC
TRBV7-8	TRBJ1-3	-	-	CASSMAGNTIYF	TGTGCCAGCAGTATGGCTGGAAACACCATATATTTT
TRBV28	TRBJ2-5	-	-	CASSGTTWGETQYF	TGTGCCAGCAGTGGCACCACTTGGGGGGAGACCCAGTACTTC
TRBV29-1	TRBJ2-3	-	TRBD2	CSVATSGVTDTQYF	TGCAGCGTTGCGACTAGCGGGGTCACAGATACGCAGTATTTT
TRBV10-3	TRBJ2-4	-	TRBD2	CAISERPSGGVFTKNIQYF	TGTGCCATCAGTGAGAGGCCTAGCGGGGGGGTCTTTACCAAAAACATTCAGTACTTC
TRBV5-1	TRBJ1-1	-	-	CASSLAAGGNTEAFF	TGCGCCAGCAGCCTTGCTGCGGGGGGGAACACTGAAGCTTTCTTT
TRBV12-5	TRBJ1-4	-	-	CASGSRPPGTNEKLFF	TGTGCTAGTGGTTCCCGCCCTCCTGGTACTAATGAAAAACTGTTTTTT
TRBV19	TRBJ2-2	-	-	CASSIVRRENTGELFF	TGTGCCAGTAGTATAGTAAGGCGGGAGAACACCGGGGAGCTGTTTTTT
TRBV30	TRBJ2-7	-	-	CAWSPAGKQYF	TGTGCCTGGAGCCCGGCGGGGAAGCAGTACTTC
TRBV6-4	TRBJ1-1	-	-	CASSRHGEDTEAFF	TGTGCCAGCAGCCGACACGGGGAGGACACTGAAGCTTTCTTT
TRBV18	TRBJ1-1	-	-	CASSPPDSAEAFF	TGTGCCAGCTCACCACCGGACAGCGCTGAAGCTTTCTTT
TRBV19	TRBJ2-5	-	-	CASSSLLRRTQYF	TGTGCCAGTAGCAGCTTACTTAGAAGGACCCAGTACTTC
TRBV7-2	TRBJ2-2	-	TRBD2	CASSLAPLAGGLFTGELFF	TGTGCCAGCAGCTTAGCTCCTCTAGCGGGAGGCCTCTTCACCGGGGAGCTGTTTTTT
TRBV19	TRBJ1-2	-	TRBD1	CATADRTNYGYTF	TGTGCCACCGCGGACAGGACTAACTATGGCTACACCTTC
TRBV18	TRBJ2-7	-	TRBD2	CASSPTSGASYEQYF	TGTGCCAGCTCGCCGACTAGCGGGGCCTCCTACGAGCAGTACTTC
TRBV7-2	TRBJ2-3	-	-	CASSFQLVTDTQYF	TGTGCCAGCAGCTTTCAGCTAGTCACAGATACGCAGTATTTT
TRBV29-1	TRBJ1-1	once	-	CSVGLRLPMNTEAFF	TGCAGCGTTGGTTTGAGGCTACCAATGAACACTGAAGCTTTCTTT
TRBV28	TRBJ2-2	-	-	CASRIGGGELFF	TGTGCCAGCCGGATAGGTGGCGGGGAGCTGTTTTTT
TRBV5-4	TRBJ2-7	-	TRBD1	CASSLGAGGSYEQYF	TGTGCCAGCAGCTTGGGGGCAGGGGGCTCCTACGAGCAGTACTTC
TRBV12-3/TRBV12-4	TRBJ1-5	-	-	CASSLRGYQPQHF	TGTGCCAGCAGTTTGAGGGGTTATCAGCCCCAGCATTTT